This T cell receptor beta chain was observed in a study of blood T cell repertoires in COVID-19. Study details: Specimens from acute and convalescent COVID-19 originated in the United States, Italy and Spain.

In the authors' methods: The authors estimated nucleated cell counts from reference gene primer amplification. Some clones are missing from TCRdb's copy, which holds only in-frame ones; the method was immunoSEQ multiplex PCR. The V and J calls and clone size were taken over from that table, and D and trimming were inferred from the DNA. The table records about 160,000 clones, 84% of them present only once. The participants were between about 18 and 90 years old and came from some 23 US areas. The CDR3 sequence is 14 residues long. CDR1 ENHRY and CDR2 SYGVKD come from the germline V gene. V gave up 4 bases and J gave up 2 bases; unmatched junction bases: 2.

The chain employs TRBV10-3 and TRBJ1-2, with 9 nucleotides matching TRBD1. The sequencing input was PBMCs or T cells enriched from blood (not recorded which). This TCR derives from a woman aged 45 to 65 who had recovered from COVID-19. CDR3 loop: CAISAGQGNYGYTF. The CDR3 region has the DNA TGTGCCATCAGTGCGGGACAGGGAAACTATGGCTACACCTTC.